This is a list of T cell receptor beta chains from one sample in a study of tumor and adjacent non-tumor tissue in lung cancer. Using its own MiXCR run on the multiplex PCR reads, TCRdb lists one record per CDR3 protein. The data show around 140,000 distinct CDR3 sequences, approximately 72% seen once. Material for sequencing was lung tumor tissue. All receptors come from a man in his sixties with small cell lung cancer. CDR3s include the opening cysteine and the closing phenylalanine or tryptophan. Fields, in order: D gene, clone size, V gene, J gene, CDR3 protein, CDR3 DNA. A D gene is named only where the DNA matches it firmly. Not all rows give a size; the values are once, few, many and, for expanded clones, a class.

D gene: TRBD2
clone size: many
V gene: TRBV12-3/TRBV12-4
J gene: TRBJ2-2
CDR3 protein: CASSPGTSASGELFF
CDR3 DNA: TGTGCCAGCAGTCCCGGGACTAGCGCGTCCGGGGAGCTGTTTTTT

D gene: .
clone size: .
V gene: TRBV9
J gene: TRBJ2-2
CDR3 protein: CANSRQFANIGELFF
CDR3 DNA: TGTGCCAACTCCCGACAGTTCGCGAACATCGGGGAGCTGTTTTTT

D gene: .
clone size: .
V gene: TRBV20-1
J gene: TRBJ2-1
CDR3 protein: CSTSRQENSYNEQFF
CDR3 DNA: TGCAGTACCTCCCGACAGGAGAACTCCTACAATGAGCAGTTCTTC

D gene: .
clone size: .
V gene: TRBV5-1
J gene: TRBJ2-2
CDR3 protein: CASSPAWAGELFF
CDR3 DNA: TGCGCCAGCAGCCCGGCGTGGGCCGGGGAGCTGTTTTTT

D gene: TRBD1
clone size: .
V gene: TRBV20-1
J gene: TRBJ2-7
CDR3 protein: CSAKTGQSSYKQYF
CDR3 DNA: TGCAGTGCTAAGACGGGACAGAGCTCCTACAAGCAGTACTTC

D gene: .
clone size: few
V gene: TRBV28
J gene: TRBJ2-3
CDR3 protein: CASSFGLRGSSDTQYF
CDR3 DNA: TGTGCCAGCAGTTTCGGTCTCAGGGGATCATCGGATACGCAGTATTTT

D gene: TRBD1
clone size: few
V gene: TRBV6-1
J gene: TRBJ1-5
CDR3 protein: CACLGDEGGGQPQHF
CDR3 DNA: TGTGCCTGCTTGGGAGACGAAGGGGGCGGGCAGCCCCAGCATTTT

D gene: .
clone size: .
V gene: TRBV5-1
J gene: TRBJ2-4
CDR3 protein: CTSSKDNPWVQYF
CDR3 DNA: TGCACCAGCAGCAAGGACAACCCCTGGGTCCAGTACTTC

D gene: .
clone size: few
V gene: TRBV24-1
J gene: TRBJ2-6
CDR3 protein: CATSDSTRWARAGANVLTF
CDR3 DNA: TGTGCCACCAGTGATTCGACCCGCTGGGCGCGAGCTGGGGCCAACGTCCTGACTTTC

D gene: .
clone size: .
V gene: TRBV4-2
J gene: TRBJ1-6
CDR3 protein: CASSQYRVGTSSYNSPLHF
CDR3 DNA: TGTGCCAGCAGCCAATATCGGGTGGGTACCAGCTCCTATAATTCACCCCTCCACTTT

D gene: TRBD2
clone size: .
V gene: TRBV5-1
J gene: TRBJ2-1
CDR3 protein: CASSSRTSGHNEQFF
CDR3 DNA: TGCGCCAGCAGCTCTAGGACTAGCGGCCACAATGAGCAGTTCTTC

D gene: .
clone size: .
V gene: TRBV28
J gene: TRBJ1-5
CDR3 protein: CASSLNNQPQHF
CDR3 DNA: TGTGCCAGCAGCCTGAACAACCAGCCCCAGCATTTT

D gene: .
clone size: once
V gene: TRBV28
J gene: TRBJ2-1
CDR3 protein: CASCCRNEQFF
CDR3 DNA: TGTGCCAGCTGTTGTAGAAATGAGCAGTTCTTC

D gene: .
clone size: many
V gene: TRBV5-6
J gene: TRBJ1-2
CDR3 protein: CASSFQGNYGYTF
CDR3 DNA: TGTGCCAGCAGCTTTCAGGGGAACTATGGCTACACCTTC

D gene: .
clone size: .
V gene: TRBV11-2
J gene: TRBJ1-1
CDR3 protein: CVSSLSGWTEAFF
CDR3 DNA: TGTGTCAGCAGCTTAAGCGGGTGGACTGAAGCTTTCTTT

D gene: .
clone size: few
V gene: TRBV20-1
J gene: TRBJ2-1
CDR3 protein: CSARSDWDEQFF
CDR3 DNA: TGCAGTGCTAGGTCCGATTGGGATGAGCAGTTCTTC

D gene: .
clone size: many
V gene: TRBV5-4
J gene: TRBJ1-5
CDR3 protein: CASSLGGQQPQHF
CDR3 DNA: TGTGCCAGCAGCTTGGGGGGGCAACAGCCCCAGCATTTT

D gene: .
clone size: .
V gene: TRBV12-3/TRBV12-4
J gene: TRBJ1-3
CDR3 protein: CASSLEGRSGNTIYF
CDR3 DNA: TGTGCCAGTAGTTTAGAGGGTAGATCTGGAAACACCATATATTTT

D gene: .
clone size: .
V gene: TRBV10-2
J gene: TRBJ1-6
CDR3 protein: CASREWSYNSPLNF
CDR3 DNA: TGCGCCAGCAGGGAGTGGTCCTATAATTCACCCCTCAACTTT

D gene: TRBD2
clone size: many
V gene: TRBV20-1
J gene: TRBJ2-1
CDR3 protein: CSVARSGSNREQFF
CDR3 DNA: TGCAGTGTTGCAAGGAGCGGGAGTAACCGTGAGCAGTTCTTC

D gene: TRBD1
clone size: .
V gene: TRBV5-1
J gene: TRBJ1-1
CDR3 protein: CASSFMTGEGAEALF
CDR3 DNA: TGCGCCAGCAGCTTTATGACAGGGGAAGGGGCTGAAGCTTTATTT

D gene: TRBD1
clone size: .
V gene: TRBV29-1
J gene: TRBJ2-1
CDR3 protein: CSDETRGRLGEQFF
CDR3 DNA: TGCAGCGATGAGACCAGGGGGCGTTTAGGTGAGCAATTCTTC

D gene: .
clone size: .
V gene: TRBV11-3
J gene: TRBJ2-5
CDR3 protein: CASSRLGLVGQETQYF
CDR3 DNA: TGTGCCAGCAGCCGTTTGGGGCTAGTGGGTCAAGAGACCCAGTACTTC

D gene: .
clone size: .
V gene: TRBV20-1
J gene: TRBJ2-3
CDR3 protein: CSAKDLLGAPGTDTQYF
CDR3 DNA: TGCAGTGCTAAAGATCTCCTGGGGGCGCCCGGCACAGATACGCAGTATTTT

D gene: .
clone size: few
V gene: TRBV7-9
J gene: TRBJ1-1
CDR3 protein: CASSLEVSMNTEAFF
CDR3 DNA: TGTGCCAGCAGCTTAGAAGTCAGTATGAACACTGAAGCTTTCTTT

D gene: TRBD2
clone size: .
V gene: TRBV12-3/TRBV12-4
J gene: TRBJ2-3
CDR3 protein: CATGFLAGVFTDTQYF
CDR3 DNA: TGTGCCACCGGTTTTTTAGCGGGAGTATTCACAGATACGCAGTATTTT

D gene: .
clone size: .
V gene: TRBV9
J gene: TRBJ2-4
CDR3 protein: CARSVAAENIQYF
CDR3 DNA: TGTGCCCGCAGCGTAGCCGCGGAAAACATTCAGTACTTC

D gene: .
clone size: .
V gene: TRBV6-1
J gene: TRBJ2-3
CDR3 protein: CGISEGGYSTDTQYF
CDR3 DNA: TGTGGCATCAGCGAGGGGGGGTATAGCACCGATACGCAGTATTTT

D gene: TRBD2
clone size: many
V gene: TRBV20-1
J gene: TRBJ2-3
CDR3 protein: CSARDGLAGGPDTQYF
CDR3 DNA: TGCAGTGCTAGAGATGGACTAGCGGGAGGGCCAGATACGCAGTATTTT

D gene: TRBD2
clone size: .
V gene: TRBV29-1
J gene: TRBJ2-1
CDR3 protein: CSVESLAGLSYNEQFF
CDR3 DNA: TGCAGCGTTGAGAGCCTAGCGGGCCTCTCCTACAATGAGCAGTTCTTC

D gene: .
clone size: .
V gene: TRBV6-2/TRBV6-3
J gene: TRBJ2-5
CDR3 protein: CASSYSSVYQETQYF
CDR3 DNA: TGTGCCAGCAGTTACTCTTCCGTTTACCAAGAGACACAGTACTTC

D gene: .
clone size: .
V gene: TRBV6-5
J gene: TRBJ1-6
CDR3 protein: CVSSHGVGGLNSPLHF
CDR3 DNA: TGTGTCAGCAGTCACGGTGTTGGGGGACTTAATTCGCCCCTCCACTTT

D gene: .
clone size: .
V gene: TRBV12-3/TRBV12-4
J gene: TRBJ1-5
CDR3 protein: CASSLRFTATDTQHF
CDR3 DNA: TGTGCCAGCAGTTTAAGGTTTACTGCGACAGATACGCAGCATTTT

D gene: TRBD1
clone size: many
V gene: TRBV6-6
J gene: TRBJ1-5
CDR3 protein: CASSSDRGVQPQHF
CDR3 DNA: TGTGCCAGCAGTTCGGACAGGGGGGTTCAGCCCCAGCATTTT

D gene: .
clone size: .
V gene: TRBV12-2
J gene: TRBJ1-1
CDR3 protein: CASVRLKTNSCPNTEAFF
CDR3 DNA: TGTGCAAGTGTTCGGTTAAAGACGAATAGCTGCCCGAACACTGAAGCTTTCTTT

D gene: .
clone size: many
V gene: TRBV5-1
J gene: TRBJ2-3
CDR3 protein: CASSIGAGSTDTQYF
CDR3 DNA: TGCGCCAGCAGCATTGGGGCAGGTAGCACAGATACGCAGTATTTT

D gene: .
clone size: .
V gene: TRBV29-1
J gene: TRBJ2-1
CDR3 protein: CSVFTGAYNEQFF
CDR3 DNA: TGCAGTGTTTTTACCGGGGCATACAATGAGCAGTTCTTC

D gene: .
clone size: once
V gene: TRBV4-1
J gene: TRBJ1-2
CDR3 protein: CASSQDITGMCGCTF
CDR3 DNA: TGTGCCAGCAGCCAAGATATCACAGGGATGTGTGGCTGCACCTTC

D gene: TRBD2
clone size: .
V gene: TRBV12-3/TRBV12-4
J gene: TRBJ2-1
CDR3 protein: CASSRGLAGGYNEQFF
CDR3 DNA: TGTGCCAGCAGTAGGGGACTAGCGGGAGGATACAATGAGCAGTTCTTC

D gene: TRBD2
clone size: once
V gene: TRBV5-5
J gene: TRBJ2-3
CDR3 protein: CARSLESAGGRDTQYF
CDR3 DNA: TGTGCCAGAAGCTTGGAATCAGCGGGAGGGAGAGATACGCAGTATTTT

D gene: .
clone size: few
V gene: TRBV6-4
J gene: TRBJ1-6
CDR3 protein: CASKFSNGDNSPLHF
CDR3 DNA: TGTGCCAGCAAGTTCTCCAACGGGGACAATTCACCCCTCCACTTT

D gene: .
clone size: many
V gene: TRBV24-1
J gene: TRBJ2-2
CDR3 protein: CATSVPDTGELFF
CDR3 DNA: TGTGCCACCAGTGTTCCGGACACCGGGGAGCTGTTTTTT

D gene: .
clone size: .
V gene: TRBV5-5
J gene: TRBJ2-2
CDR3 protein: CASSLARSGTGELFF
CDR3 DNA: TGTGCCAGCAGCTTGGCCAGATCGGGGACCGGGGAGCTGTTTTTT

D gene: .
clone size: medium-sized
V gene: TRBV11-2
J gene: TRBJ2-1
CDR3 protein: CASSLGGDLVGEQFF
CDR3 DNA: TGTGCCAGCAGCTTAGGGGGGGATTTAGTGGGTGAGCAGTTCTTC

D gene: .
clone size: .
V gene: TRBV6-1
J gene: TRBJ2-3
CDR3 protein: CASSEEGCSTDTQYF
CDR3 DNA: TGTGCCAGCAGCGAGGAGGGGTGCAGCACAGATACGCAGTATTTT

D gene: .
clone size: .
V gene: TRBV5-1
J gene: TRBJ2-4
CDR3 protein: CASSLPGPSGNIQYF
CDR3 DNA: TGCGCCAGCAGCTTGCCGGGACCCAGCGGAAACATTCAGTACTTC

D gene: .
clone size: .
V gene: TRBV28
J gene: TRBJ2-7
CDR3 protein: CASSLSTHYEQYF
CDR3 DNA: TGTGCCAGCAGTTTATCTACCCATTACGAGCAGTACTTC

D gene: .
clone size: .
V gene: TRBV7-9
J gene: TRBJ1-2
CDR3 protein: CASSSSDNFYGYTF
CDR3 DNA: TGTGCCAGTAGCTCTTCGGACAACTTCTATGGCTACACCTTC

D gene: .
clone size: .
V gene: TRBV20-1
J gene: TRBJ2-5
CDR3 protein: CSAREGSKESQYF
CDR3 DNA: TGCAGTGCTAGAGAAGGGTCGAAGGAGTCCCAGTACTTC

D gene: .
clone size: .
V gene: TRBV11-3
J gene: TRBJ1-1
CDR3 protein: CASSVGRQINTEAFF
CDR3 DNA: TGTGCCAGCAGCGTAGGTCGACAGATCAACACTGAAGCTTTCTTT

D gene: .
clone size: .
V gene: TRBV11-2
J gene: TRBJ2-1
CDR3 protein: CASSFVLNIEQLF
CDR3 DNA: TGTGCCAGTAGCTTCGTGCTCAACATTGAGCAGTTATTC

D gene: TRBD2
clone size: many
V gene: TRBV4-1
J gene: TRBJ2-3
CDR3 protein: CASSQDSLAGVGRADTQYF
CDR3 DNA: TGCGCCAGCAGCCAAGATTCGCTAGCGGGGGTCGGGCGTGCAGATACGCAGTATTTT